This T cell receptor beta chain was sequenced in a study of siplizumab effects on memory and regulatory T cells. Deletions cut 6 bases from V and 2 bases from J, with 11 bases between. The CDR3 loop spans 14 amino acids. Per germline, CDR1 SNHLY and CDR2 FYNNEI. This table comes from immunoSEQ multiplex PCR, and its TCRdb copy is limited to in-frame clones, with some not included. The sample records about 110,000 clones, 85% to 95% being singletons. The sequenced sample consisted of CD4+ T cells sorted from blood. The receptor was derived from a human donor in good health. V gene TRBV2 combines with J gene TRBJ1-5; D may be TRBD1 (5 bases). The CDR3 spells CASRGDLGNQPQHF. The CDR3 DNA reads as TGTGCCAGCAGAGGGGATTTAGGCAATCAGCCCCAGCATTTT. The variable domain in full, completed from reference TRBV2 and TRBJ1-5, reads EPEVTQTPSHQVTQMGQEVILRCVPISNHLYFYWYRQILGQKVEFLVSFYNNEISEKSEIFDDQFSVERPDGSNFTLKIRSTKLEDSAMYFCASRGDLGNQPQHFGDGTRLSIL.